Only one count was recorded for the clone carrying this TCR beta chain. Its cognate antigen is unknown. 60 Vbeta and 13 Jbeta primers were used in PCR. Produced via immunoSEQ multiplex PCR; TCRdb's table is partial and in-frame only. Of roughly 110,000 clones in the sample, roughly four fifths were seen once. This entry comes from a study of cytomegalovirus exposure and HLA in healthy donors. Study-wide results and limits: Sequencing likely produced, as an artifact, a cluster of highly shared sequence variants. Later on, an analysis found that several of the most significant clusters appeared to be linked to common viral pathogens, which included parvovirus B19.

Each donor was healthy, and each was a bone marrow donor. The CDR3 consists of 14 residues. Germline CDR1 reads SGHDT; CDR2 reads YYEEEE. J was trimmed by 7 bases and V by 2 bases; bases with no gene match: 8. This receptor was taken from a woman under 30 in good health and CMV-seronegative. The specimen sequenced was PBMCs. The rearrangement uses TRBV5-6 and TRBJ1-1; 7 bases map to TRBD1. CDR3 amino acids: CASSLGTANLEAFF. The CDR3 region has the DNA TGTGCCAGCAGCTTAGGGACAGCAAACCTTGAAGCTTTCTTT.